The rows below give T cell receptor beta chains drawn from one sample of a study of regulatory and conventional T cells in RAG deficiency. Sequenced by immunoSEQ multiplex PCR; TCRdb stores in-frame clones only, minus some. The sample has around 12,000 clones, 90% to 95% seen once. The same sample was also studied in work on regulatory T cells.

Sequencing was performed on CD4+ effector T cells sorted from blood. The source is a human donor in good health. Both conserved end residues are part of each CDR3. The order of the fields is D gene, J gene, clone size, V gene, CDR3 protein, CDR3 DNA. D genes are given only for firm matches. For some rows the clone size is stated as once, few or many, or as a class when expanded; others skip it.

D gene: TRBD1; J gene: TRBJ1-3; clone size: .; V gene: TRBV4-1; CDR3 protein: CASSQPGQSSGNTIYF; CDR3 DNA: TGCGCCAGCAGCCAACCGGGACAGAGCTCTGGAAACACCATATATTTT
D gene: .; J gene: TRBJ1-2; clone size: .; V gene: TRBV5-1; CDR3 protein: CASSTGIYGYTF; CDR3 DNA: TGCGCCAGCAGCACCGGGATCTATGGCTACACCTTC
D gene: .; J gene: TRBJ1-6; clone size: .; V gene: TRBV6-5; CDR3 protein: CASSSRTVGNSPLHF; CDR3 DNA: TGTGCCAGCAGTTCCAGGACAGTTGGTAATTCACCCCTCCACTTT
D gene: .; J gene: TRBJ2-1; clone size: once; V gene: TRBV2; CDR3 protein: CASSGHTEQFF; CDR3 DNA: TGTGCCAGCAGTGGCCACACCGAGCAGTTCTTC
D gene: .; J gene: TRBJ2-7; clone size: .; V gene: TRBV28; CDR3 protein: CASRRAQGHEQYF; CDR3 DNA: TGTGCCAGCAGACGGGCCCAAGGCCACGAGCAGTACTTC
D gene: .; J gene: TRBJ1-4; clone size: .; V gene: TRBV28; CDR3 protein: CASSPGKGANEKLFF; CDR3 DNA: TGTGCCAGCAGTCCTGGAAAGGGGGCTAATGAAAAACTGTTTTTT
D gene: .; J gene: TRBJ2-7; clone size: .; V gene: TRBV6-1; CDR3 protein: CASSSGLYEQYF; CDR3 DNA: TGTGCCAGCAGTAGCGGGCTCTACGAGCAGTACTTC
D gene: TRBD2; J gene: TRBJ2-3; clone size: .; V gene: TRBV6-4; CDR3 protein: CASSRTSGSRDTQYF; CDR3 DNA: TGTGCCAGCAGTCGGACTAGCGGGAGTAGAGATACGCAGTATTTT
D gene: .; J gene: TRBJ1-1; clone size: .; V gene: TRBV5-1; CDR3 protein: CASSLGADLRSTEAFF; CDR3 DNA: TGCGCCAGCAGCTTGGGGGCCGACTTGCGGAGTACTGAAGCTTTCTTT
D gene: .; J gene: TRBJ2-3; clone size: .; V gene: TRBV10-1; CDR3 protein: CASANPGGPDTQYF; CDR3 DNA: TGCGCCAGCGCTAACCCGGGGGGCCCAGATACGCAGTATTTT
D gene: .; J gene: TRBJ2-3; clone size: .; V gene: TRBV28; CDR3 protein: CASSGPEDTQYF; CDR3 DNA: TGTGCCAGCAGTGGCCCCGAGGATACGCAGTATTTT
D gene: .; J gene: TRBJ1-2; clone size: .; V gene: TRBV7-9; CDR3 protein: CAFWEGDYGYTF; CDR3 DNA: TGTGCCTTCTGGGAAGGGGACTATGGCTACACCTTC
D gene: .; J gene: TRBJ1-1; clone size: .; V gene: TRBV5-1; CDR3 protein: CASSTIKAMNTEAFF; CDR3 DNA: TGCGCCAGCAGCACGATCAAGGCCATGAACACTGAAGCTTTCTTT
D gene: .; J gene: TRBJ2-3; clone size: .; V gene: TRBV1; CDR3 protein: CTSSQDNPSASTDTQYF; CDR3 DNA: TGCACCAGCAGCCAAGATAATCCTAGCGCGAGCACAGATACGCAGTATTTT
D gene: .; J gene: TRBJ2-6; clone size: .; V gene: TRBV2; CDR3 protein: CASFRGLRSGANVLTF; CDR3 DNA: TGTGCCAGCTTCAGGGGTCTACGCTCTGGGGCCAACGTCCTGACTTTC
D gene: .; J gene: TRBJ2-7; clone size: .; V gene: TRBV5-1; CDR3 protein: CASSLDDDTEQYF; CDR3 DNA: TGCGCCAGCAGCTTGGACGATGATACCGAGCAGTACTTC
D gene: TRBD1; J gene: TRBJ1-4; clone size: few; V gene: TRBV5-1; CDR3 protein: CASSAGGTGGEKLFF; CDR3 DNA: TGCGCCAGCAGCGCAGGCGGGACAGGGGGGGAAAAACTGTTTTTT
D gene: TRBD1; J gene: TRBJ1-1; clone size: .; V gene: TRBV11-2; CDR3 protein: CASSLDSGTGGPMNTEAFF; CDR3 DNA: TGTGCCAGCAGCTTAGACTCCGGGACAGGGGGACCCATGAACACTGAAGCTTTCTTT
D gene: .; J gene: TRBJ2-2; clone size: .; V gene: TRBV10-3; CDR3 protein: CAISGHEGAGELFF; CDR3 DNA: TGTGCCATTTCGGGACACGAGGGAGCCGGGGAGCTGTTTTTT
D gene: .; J gene: TRBJ2-7; clone size: .; V gene: TRBV9; CDR3 protein: CASSVVGQFGGEQYF; CDR3 DNA: TGTGCCAGCAGCGTAGTGGGTCAGTTTGGTGGCGAGCAGTACTTC
D gene: .; J gene: TRBJ2-6; clone size: few; V gene: TRBV2; CDR3 protein: CARGGGSGANVLTF; CDR3 DNA: TGTGCCAGGGGGGGCGGCTCTGGGGCCAACGTCCTGACTTTC
D gene: TRBD2; J gene: TRBJ2-1; clone size: .; V gene: TRBV6-1; CDR3 protein: CASSLGLEGASEQFF; CDR3 DNA: TGTGCCAGCAGTCTTGGACTAGAAGGAGCCAGTGAGCAGTTCTTC
D gene: TRBD1; J gene: TRBJ2-1; clone size: .; V gene: TRBV7-2; CDR3 protein: CASSVRGPQKNEQFF; CDR3 DNA: TGTGCCAGCAGCGTCAGGGGGCCTCAAAAGAATGAGCAGTTCTTC
D gene: TRBD2; J gene: TRBJ2-3; clone size: .; V gene: TRBV18; CDR3 protein: CASSPPTSGRGDTQYF; CDR3 DNA: TGTGCCAGCTCACCACCGACTAGCGGGAGAGGGGATACGCAGTATTTT
D gene: TRBD1; J gene: TRBJ1-2; clone size: once; V gene: TRBV30; CDR3 protein: CAWTPPGGVANYGYTF; CDR3 DNA: TGTGCCTGGACTCCCCCAGGGGGGGTTGCTAACTATGGCTACACCTTC
D gene: TRBD2; J gene: TRBJ2-1; clone size: .; V gene: TRBV5-1; CDR3 protein: CASSLGASGRANEQFF; CDR3 DNA: TGCGCCAGCAGTTTAGGAGCTAGCGGGAGGGCAAATGAGCAGTTCTTC
D gene: .; J gene: TRBJ2-7; clone size: .; V gene: TRBV30; CDR3 protein: CAWRGEYYEQYF; CDR3 DNA: TGTGCCTGGAGGGGGGAGTATTACGAGCAGTACTTC
D gene: .; J gene: TRBJ2-1; clone size: .; V gene: TRBV5-1; CDR3 protein: CASSTGQLRDEQFF; CDR3 DNA: TGCGCCAGCAGCACCGGACAGCTTCGCGATGAGCAGTTCTTC
D gene: .; J gene: TRBJ2-3; clone size: .; V gene: TRBV11-2; CDR3 protein: CASSLVSRGSPHTDTQYF; CDR3 DNA: TGTGCCAGCAGCTTAGTAAGCAGGGGATCTCCCCACACAGATACGCAGTATTTT